The 28 T cell receptor beta chains below come from one sample, sequenced in a study of regulatory T cells in long-lasting Graves disease. Arm-PCR with iRepertoire HTBI primers amplified the CDR3 regions for these TCR beta libraries. TCRdb used MiXCR to reprocess the multiplex PCR reads, holding one entry per CDR3 protein. The table has 400,000 or so distinct CDR3 sequences, around 20% seen once. Time point described: persistent/refractory GD, antithyroid drugs over 5 years with positive TRAb. PBMCs provided the RNA from which the TCR library was made. The specimen comprised peripheral blood mononuclear cells (PBMCs), sampled when the disease was refractory, from a patient treated with antithyroid drugs. The receptors were sampled from a female donor with Graves disease.

The CDR3 DNA sequence: TGTGCCAGCAGTGCATCGCGGGACAGCGGAAACACCATATATTTT. Translating it yields CASSASRDSGNTIYF. The chain couples TRBV6-1 to TRBJ1-3; TRBD1 matches at 7 bases. The germline V gene encodes CDR1 MNHNS and CDR2 SASEGT. The ends lost 4 bases at V and 4 bases at J; junction bases unmatched: 7. The CDR3 extends over 15 amino acids.

This clonotype occurred many times. This chain uses TRBV7-9 with TRBJ1-4, with D possibly TRBD1 on 6 matching bases. The V gene lost 0 bases and the J gene lost 6 bases, with 8 bases spanning the gap. This CDR3 comprises 14 residues. The germline gives CDR1 SEHNR, CDR2 FQNEAQ (reference sequence). CDR3 loop: CASSLAQGDEKLFF. CDR3 in DNA: TGTGCCAGCAGCTTAGCACAGGGCGATGAAAAACTGTTTTTT.

The sample holds many counts of this clonotype. The V call is TRBV7-8, the J call TRBJ1-2; perhaps TRBD1 as D (5 bases). Per germline, CDR1 SGHVS and CDR2 FQNEAQ. The CDR3 is 16 amino acids. V lost 5 bases to trimming and J lost 5 bases, with 21 bases between them. The CDR3 protein is CASSPSEGQSPYGYTF. In DNA form, the CDR3 reads TGTGCCAGCAGCCCCTCAGAGGGGCAGTCACCTTATGGCTACACCTTC.

The sample holds a few counts of this clonotype. The V gene is TRBV3-1, the J gene TRBJ2-4, with 10 bases that match TRBD1. This CDR3 region has 17 residues. V gave up 0 bases and J gave up 6 bases; unmatched junction bases: 8. Germline CDR1 is LGHDT and CDR2 is YNNKEL (reference sequence). CDR3 in DNA: TGTGCCAGCAGCCAAGAGAGGACAGGGGGGTTAACAAACATTCAGTACTTC. Translated: CASSQERTGGLTNIQYF.

This clonotype has just a few counts. The J gene is TRBJ2-7, the V gene TRBV3-1, with D perhaps being TRBD1 or TRBD2 (5 bases each). The CDR3 is 16 residues long. Between the trimmed V and J ends, which lost 5 bases and 6 bases, there was a span of 23 bases. Germline V gene data show CDR1 as LGHDT and CDR2 as YNNKEL (reference sequence). In DNA, the CDR3 is TGTGCCAGCAGCGAAGTGGGGGTCTCCCCAGAAGGCGAGCAGTACTTC. Its translation is CASSEVGVSPEGEQYF.

This clonotype was found a few times. The rearrangement links TRBV7-6 to TRBJ1-1, with D possibly matching TRBD1 (6 bases). The germline gives CDR1 SGHVS, CDR2 FNYEAQ. The CDR3 runs 14 residues. With 1 base removed from V and 6 bases from J, the gap between germline ends came to 12 bases. The CDR3 protein is CASSLEQGTAEAFF. The CDR3 bases are TGTGCCAGCAGCTTAGAGCAGGGGACCGCTGAAGCTTTCTTT.

The rearrangement joins TRBV9 to TRBJ1-5; D not certain. CDR1 and CDR2 (germline): SGDLS, YYNGEE. Deletions cut 3 bases from V and 4 bases from J, with 11 bases between. The CDR3 is 14 residues long. The CDR3 reads CASSAPGQNQPQHF. The CDR3 nucleotides read TGTGCCAGCAGCGCACCCGGCCAAAATCAGCCCCAGCATTTT. The full variable domain, its missing parts supplied by reference TRBV9 and TRBJ1-5, is DSGVTQTPKHLITATGQRVTLRCSPRSGDLSVYWYQQSLDQGLQFLIQYYNGEERAKGNILERFSAQQFPDLHSELNLSSLELGDSALYFCASSAPGQNQPQHFGDGTRLSIL.

Only a few counts were recorded for this clonotype. The genes are TRBV12-3 or TRBV12-4 and TRBJ2-4; 10 positions match TRBD1. The CDR3 has 16 amino acids. V dropped 6 bases and J dropped 8; count of bases not matched to a gene: 13. CDR3 amino acids: CASSMDGTGVRDIQYF. The CDR3 DNA sequence: TGTGCCAGCAGCATGGACGGGACAGGGGTCCGGGACATTCAGTACTTC.

This clonotype was counted ten times or more. The chain has TRBV2 and TRBJ2-7, with 9 bases fitting TRBD1. Losses at the gene ends were 7 bases for V and 2 bases for J; bases not matched to a gene: 3. The CDR3 length is 13 residues. Germline CDR1 reads SNHLY; CDR2 reads FYNNEI. The CDR3 nucleotides read TGTGCCAGCACCGGGACAGGGACCTACGAGCAGTACTTC. This sequence encodes CASTGTGTYEQYF.

Many counts were recorded for this clonotype. The chain couples TRBV27 to TRBJ1-1; no firm D call. This CDR3 has 13 residues. The germline V gene encodes CDR1 MNHEY and CDR2 SMNVEV (reference sequence). Trimming removed 3 bases from V and 5 bases from J, with 10 bases in between. CDR3 DNA sequence: TGTGCCAGCAGTTTGACGCGCGATACTGAAGCTTTCTTT. This encodes CASSLTRDTEAFF.

The chain recombines TRBV19 with TRBJ1-2; unclear D gene. Between the trimmed V and J ends, which lost 10 bases and 4 bases, there was a span of 10 bases. CDR1 and CDR2 (germline): LNHDA, SQIVND (reference sequence). The CDR3 extends over 11 amino acids. The CDR3 here is CAISEGYGYTF. The CDR3 bases are TGTGCCATTTCCGAGGGCTATGGCTACACCTTC.

This clonotype appeared a few times. The rearrangement links TRBV7-8 to TRBJ2-7; D might be TRBD2 (6 bases). Per germline, CDR1 SGHVS and CDR2 FQNEAQ. This CDR3 has 14 amino acids. The V end lost 5 bases, the J end lost 7 bases, and 18 bases lay between the germline ends. The CDR3 sequence is CASSVYLGTYEQYF. The CDR3 nucleotides read TGTGCCAGCAGCGTCTATTTAGGGACTTATGAGCAGTACTTC.

A remark on this clonotype: A much larger clone differs by one base, so this may be a read error. V usage is TRBV11-2 and J usage is TRBJ1-1, with D hard to call. The germline CDR1 and CDR2 sequences are SGHAT and FQNNGV. V was shortened by 1 base and J by 4 bases, with 13 bases between the two germline ends. The CDR3 has 15 amino acids. CDR3 protein: CASSLGPGESTEAFF. DNA of the CDR3: TGTGCCAGCAGCTTAGGTCCTGGGGAATCCACTGAAGCTTTCTTT.

CDR3: CATPKTGPSGANVLTF. In DNA form, the CDR3 reads TGTGCCACACCGAAGACAGGGCCCTCTGGGGCCAACGTCCTGACTTTC. V usage is TRBV28 and J usage is TRBJ2-6; 7 bases align to TRBD1. Trimming took 10 bases from V and 0 from J; bases not matched to a gene: 9. Germline lookup yields CDR1 MDHEN and CDR2 SYDVKM. CDR3 length: 16 residues.

This chain connects TRBV5-1 to TRBJ1-1; no clear D gene. The germline V and J ends were trimmed by 0 bases and 1 base, with 7 bases remaining between them. Germline assignment: CDR1 SGHRS and CDR2 YFSETQ. The CDR3 loop spans 14 amino acids. In nucleotides, the CDR3 is TGCGCCAGCAGCTTGGCCGCGGGGAACACTGAAGCTTTCTTT. It yields the protein CASSLAAGNTEAFF. The full variable domain, in which reference TRBV5-1 and TRBJ1-1 provide the parts outside the CDR3, is KAGVTQTPRYLIKTRGQQVTLSCSPISGHRSVSWYQQTPGQGLQFLFEYFSETQRNKGNFPGRFSGRQFSNSRSEMNVSTLELGDSALYLCASSLAAGNTEAFFGQGTRLTVV.

This clonotype was recorded a few times. The gene calls are TRBV6-1 and TRBJ2-5; D possibly matches TRBD1 or TRBD2 (5 bases each). CDR1 and CDR2 (germline): MNHNS, SASEGT. This CDR3 has 15 residues. V lost 6 bases, J lost 2 bases, and 16 bases lay in between. CDR3 sequence (DNA): TGTGCCAGCAGAACCGGGACGGTGGGACAAGAGACCCAGTACTTC. It codes for CASRTGTVGQETQYF.

The chain joins TRBV7-2 to TRBJ2-3; D unresolved. Trimming removed 3 bases at V and 7 bases at J, with 14 bases between. The CDR3 has 14 residues. The germline V gene has CDR1 SGHTA and CDR2 FQGNSA. The CDR3 is CASSFASSANTQYF. The DNA for the CDR3 is TGTGCCAGCAGCTTTGCCAGTTCCGCTAATACGCAGTATTTT.

This chain joins TRBV25-1 and TRBJ1-4; perhaps TRBD1 as D (6 bases). The CDR3 loop spans 15 amino acids. Germline V gene lookup returns CDR1 MGHDK and CDR2 SYGVNS. V was cut by 2 bases and J by 8 bases, with 15 bases left in between. CDR3 residues: CASSEALGAGEKLFF. The CDR3 DNA follows: TGTGCCAGCAGTGAAGCGCTGGGGGCAGGGGAAAAACTGTTTTTT.

This clonotype was detected ten times or more. The chain uses TRBV7-8 and TRBJ2-7, with TRBD2 identical over 9 bases. V shed 5 bases, J shed 5 bases, and the junction held 13 bases outside the gene matches. Germline V gives CDR1 SGHVS, CDR2 FQNEAQ. The CDR3 is made up of 16 amino acids. The CDR3 protein is CASSLGGGRAVNEQYF. As DNA, the CDR3 is TGTGCCAGCAGCCTCGGCGGCGGGAGGGCCGTTAACGAGCAGTACTTC.

The chain joins TRBV2 to TRBJ2-3, with D perhaps matching TRBD2 (5 bases). There are 15 residues in the CDR3. V lost 0 bases, J lost 4 bases, and 11 bases lay in between. The germline CDR1 and CDR2 sequences are SNHLY and FYNNEI. CDR3 amino acids: CASSEALAGADTQYF. CDR3 in DNA: TGTGCCAGCAGTGAAGCCCTAGCCGGCGCAGATACGCAGTATTTT.

The sample holds many counts of this clonotype. This chain connects TRBV11-2 to TRBJ2-7; D gene unclear. This CDR3 contains 16 residues. Germline CDR1 reads SGHAT; CDR2 reads FQNNGV. V was pared by 1 base and J by 0 bases, with 13 bases between. CDR3 protein: CASSLGGILLSYEQYF. The CDR3 DNA follows: TGTGCCAGCAGCTTAGGTGGGATCTTACTCTCCTACGAGCAGTACTTC.

The genes are TRBV7-9 and TRBJ2-1; TRBD2 matches 13 bases. The V gene end was trimmed by 9 bases and the J gene end by 15 bases; junction bases not matched to a gene: 8. The CDR3 totals 12 residues. The germline CDR1 and CDR2 sequences are SEHNR and FQNEAQ (reference sequence). The CDR3 protein is CASSGLAGPGFF. DNA for the CDR3: TGTGCCAGTTCGGGACTAGCGGGGCCTGGGTTCTTC.

As for this clonotype: This may stem from a read error, because a much larger clone lies one nucleotide away. V usage is TRBV5-1 and J usage is TRBJ1-2; D not certain. Germline CDR1 is SGHRS and CDR2 is YFSETQ. Trimming pared 0 bases from V and 0 bases from J, leaving 18 bases between. This CDR3 has 18 residues. CDR3 sequence: CASSLEGGTGPPNYGYTF. The CDR3, as DNA: TGCGCCAGCAGCTTGGAAGGTGGCACGGGTCCCCCTAACTATGGCTACACCTTC. Together with reference TRBV5-1 and TRBJ1-2, the CDR3 gives the full variable domain: KAGVTQTPRYLIKTRGQQVTLSCSPISGHRSVSWYQQTPGQGLQFLFEYFSETQRNKGNFPGRFSGRQFSNSRSEMNVSTLELGDSALYLCASSLEGGTGPPNYGYTFGSGTRLTVV.

The rearrangement links TRBV6-2 or TRBV6-3 to TRBJ2-5; 12 bases map to TRBD2. The CDR3 consists of 16 residues. V lost 7 bases to trimming and J lost 4 bases; unmatched junction nucleotides: 10. Germline V CDR1 and CDR2: MNHEY, SVGEGT. CDR3: CASTASGRANGETQYF. As DNA, the CDR3 is TGTGCCAGCACCGCTAGCGGGAGGGCCAACGGAGAGACCCAGTACTTC.

This clonotype was detected many times. This chain joins TRBV9 and TRBJ2-5; 7 bases match TRBD1. The CDR3 is 14 residues long. Germline CDR1 and CDR2: SGDLS and YYNGEE. The V gene end was trimmed by 3 bases and the J gene end by 1 base; junction bases not matched to a gene: 3. The CDR3, as DNA: TGTGCCAGCAGCGAGGGGGCGGCCCAAGAGACCCAGTACTTC. Protein product: CASSEGAAQETQYF.

This clonotype has just a few counts. This chain links TRBV30 with TRBJ2-6; 11 nucleotides line up with TRBD1. The trim removed 3 bases at V and 1 base at J, leaving 8 bases unmatched. This CDR3 comprises 18 residues. CDR1 and CDR2 from the germline V gene are GTSNPN and SVGIG (reference sequence). CDR3 in DNA: TGTGCCTGGAGCCGGGACAGGGGGTTTAATTCTGGGGCCAACGTCCTGACTTTC. It encodes CAWSRDRGFNSGANVLTF.

The gene calls are TRBV6-2 or TRBV6-3 and TRBJ2-5; TRBD2 matches 7 bases. CDR1 is MNHEY and CDR2 is SVGEGT in the germline V gene. This CDR3 has 14 residues. With V trimmed by 0 bases and J by 9 bases, 7 bases remained unmatched. The CDR3, as DNA: TGTGCCAGCAGTTACTCGTTCCGGGGGAGGGCCCAGTACTTC. This codes for CASSYSFRGRAQYF.

The sample holds a few counts of this clonotype. The genes are TRBV19 and TRBJ2-2; D is undetermined. The CDR3 is 15 residues long. V gave up 2 bases and J gave up 1 base, with 8 bases separating them. From germline, CDR1 is LNHDA and CDR2 SQIVND (reference sequence). In DNA, the CDR3 is TGTGCCAGTAGTATAATCTGGGGGAACACCGGGGAGCTGTTTTTT. This sequence encodes CASSIIWGNTGELFF. Looking up the rest from reference TRBV19 and TRBJ2-2 gives the full variable domain: DGGITQSPKYLFRKEGQNVTLSCEQNLNHDAMYWYRQDPGQGLRLIYYSQIVNDFQKGDIAEGYSVSREKKESFPLTVTSAQKNPTAFYLCASSIIWGNTGELFFGEGSRLTVL.